Reported below is one T cell receptor (beta chain). Profiled with immunoSEQ multiplex PCR; TCRdb holds only in-frame clones, not every one. The data hold more than 150,000 clones, with roughly 80% observed a single time. The germline gives CDR1 SGHTA, CDR2 FQGTGA. Trimming pared 5 bases from V and 8 bases from J, leaving 23 bases between. This CDR3 is built from 16 residues. The sample originates from a study of blood T cell repertoires in COVID-19. Overall study context: PBMCs, B-cell-depleted T cells, or T cells were the source of the cDNA or gDNA that made up the material.

Membership in each cohort depended on participant-reported clinical history. Cohort 3 recovered donors had two negative PCRs, clearance, or symptom resolution. Material: PBMCs or T cells enriched from blood (not recorded which). V gene TRBV7-3 combines with J gene TRBJ2-3, with D perhaps TRBD2 (7 bases). The TCR sequence derives from a man in his forties or fifties who had recovered from COVID-19. The CDR3 protein is CASSPGLGGHVGTQYF. In DNA, the CDR3 is TGTGCCAGCAGCCCTGGACTAGGGGGGCATGTTGGTACGCAGTATTTT.